Detailed here is one T cell receptor (beta chain). Only in-frame clones appear in the TCRdb table, and some are missing; sequencing was by immunoSEQ multiplex PCR. Of 90,000 to 100,000 clones listed, approximately 90% are singletons. CDR1 is SGHDT and CDR2 is YYEEEE in the germline V gene. The CDR3 totals 13 residues. V lost 3 bases and J 7 bases, leaving 13 bases between the germline ends. This specimen comes from a study of control samples from healthy donors and cancer patients. The source is a woman in her 70s in good health. What was sequenced was blood. The rearrangement uses TRBV5-6 and TRBJ1-2; possible D gene TRBD1, 6 bases. The CDR3: CASSWDKIFGYTF. The CDR3 DNA follows: TGTGCCAGCAGCTGGGACAAAATCTTTGGCTACACCTTC.